A selection of T cell receptor beta chains follows, all from one sample in a study of blood T cell repertoires in COVID-19. The protocol was immunoSEQ multiplex PCR, while the TCRdb copy is restricted to in-frame clones and leaves out a portion. The sample holds 250,000 to 300,000 clones, over 75% seen once. The sample comprised PBMCs or T cells enriched from blood (not recorded which). Receptors were obtained from a woman in her twenties or thirties who had recovered from COVID-19. CDR3s include the opening cysteine and the closing phenylalanine or tryptophan. A D gene is named only where the DNA matches it firmly. Size is stated for part of the rows, as once, few or many counts, or as a class when the clone is expanded.

NA | TRBJ2-7 | TRBV24-1 | 14 | NA | TGTGCCACCAGTGGTCAAGGGGGTATTTACGAGCAGTACTTC | CATSGQGGIYEQYF
NA | TRBJ1-2 | TRBV30 | 12 | once | TGTGCCTGGAGCGTTACAGGGTCTGGCTACACCTTC | CAWSVTGSGYTF
TRBD1 | TRBJ2-7 | TRBV2 | 14 | NA | TGTGCCAGCAGTGTCGGGACAGGGCGTTACGAGCAGTACTTC | CASSVGTGRYEQYF
NA | TRBJ1-5 | TRBV7-2 | 14 | NA | TGTGCCAGCAGCTTAGAGCCAGGCCCCCAGCCCCAGCATTTT | CASSLEPGPQPQHF
NA | TRBJ1-2 | TRBV28 | 15 | NA | TGTGCCAGCAAATCAGGGGCGGAAAAGTTTTATGGCTACACCTTC | CASKSGAEKFYGYTF
NA | TRBJ1-4 | TRBV19 | 14 | NA | TGTGCCAGCCGCCCCCGGGCAACTAATGAAAAACTGTTTTTT | CASRPRATNEKLFF
TRBD2 | TRBJ2-1 | TRBV28 | 15 | NA | TGTGCCAGCACCCTACTAGCGGGATCGGGTAGTGAGCAGTTCTTC | CASTLLAGSGSEQFF
NA | TRBJ2-7 | TRBV5-4 | 15 | NA | TGTGCCAGCAGCTCCGAGGGTCTAGGTTCCTACGAGCAGTACTTC | CASSSEGLGSYEQYF
NA | TRBJ1-2 | TRBV5-1 | 14 | NA | TGCGCCAGCAGCTTTGGGGCAGGGGACTATGGCTACACCTTC | CASSFGAGDYGYTF
TRBD1 | TRBJ1-5 | TRBV30 | 17 | few | TGTGCCTGGAGTTCGAGATATCCGGGACAGGGGGCATCGCCCCAGCATTTT | CAWSSRYPGQGASPQHF
NA | TRBJ2-3 | TRBV30 | 13 | few | TGTGCCTGGAATTGGGACTCCACAGATACGCAGTATTTT | CAWNWDSTDTQYF
NA | TRBJ1-5 | TRBV5-6 | 16 | NA | TGTGCCAGCAGCTTGGCCGGACACTATAGCAATCAGCCCCAGCATTTT | CASSLAGHYSNQPQHF
NA | TRBJ1-2 | TRBV7-9 | 14 | once | TGTGCCAGCAGCTTAGCGGCGGGGGGCGGTGGCTACACCTTC | CASSLAAGGGGYTF
NA | TRBJ1-6 | TRBV30 | 14 | NA | TGTGCCTGGAGTCGATTGACAGGAAATTCACCCCTCCACTTT | CAWSRLTGNSPLHF
NA | TRBJ1-2 | TRBV30 | 13 | NA | TGTGCCTGGAGTAAGCAGGGGACCAATGGCTACACCTTC | CAWSKQGTNGYTF
NA | TRBJ1-5 | TRBV7-3 | 15 | NA | TGTGCCAGCAGCCTAACAGGTGACAGATATCAGCCCCAGCATTTT | CASSLTGDRYQPQHF
NA | TRBJ1-4 | TRBV7-2 | 16 | NA | TGTGCCAGCAGCTTGGCTGGTGGGGGGGCGACGGAAAAACTGTTTTTT | CASSLAGGGATEKLFF
NA | TRBJ2-7 | TRBV5-6 | 14 | NA | TGTGCCAGCAGCTTAGGGTCGGGAATTGCCGAGCAGTACTTC | CASSLGSGIAEQYF
NA | TRBJ2-1 | TRBV6-5 | 15 | NA | TGTGCCAGCAGTTACTCAACGAGCTCCTACAATGAGCAGTTCTTC | CASSYSTSSYNEQFF
TRBD2 | TRBJ2-3 | TRBV7-3 | 17 | NA | TGTGCCAGCAGCTTAACAGGTAGCGGGAGCGTTCAGGATACGCAGTATTTT | CASSLTGSGSVQDTQYF
TRBD1 | TRBJ1-5 | TRBV30 | 17 | NA | TGTGCCTGGAGACCGGGACAGGGGGTTACTAGCAATCAGCCCCAGCATTTT | CAWRPGQGVTSNQPQHF
NA | TRBJ2-7 | TRBV9 | 13 | once | TGTGCCAGCAGCGTAACAGGGTATGGCGAGCAGTACTTC | CASSVTGYGEQYF
NA | TRBJ2-3 | TRBV5-1 | 12 | NA | TGCGCCAGCAGTCAAGAGACAGATACGCAGTATTTT | CASSQETDTQYF
TRBD1 | TRBJ2-2 | TRBV19 | 15 | NA | TGTGCCAGTAGTCCAGGACAGGGGGCTATCGGGGAGCTGTTTTTT | CASSPGQGAIGELFF
NA | TRBJ1-2 | TRBV5-1 | 14 | NA | TGCGCCAGCAGCTTTGCGGGGGACTGGTATGGCTACACCTTC | CASSFAGDWYGYTF
NA | TRBJ2-5 | TRBV4-3 | 15 | NA | TGCGCCAGCAGCCGTTCATCCGGGGAGGTGGAGACCCAGTACTTC | CASSRSSGEVETQYF
TRBD1 | TRBJ2-7 | TRBV30 | 14 | NA | TGTGCCTGTGAGACCGGGACAGGCGGCTACGAGCAGTACTTC | CACETGTGGYEQYF
NA | TRBJ2-7 | TRBV6-5 | 14 | NA | TGTGCCAGCACCCTCCAAGCTCCGGGCTACGAGCAGTACTTC | CASTLQAPGYEQYF
TRBD2 | TRBJ2-3 | TRBV6-4 | 15 | medium-sized | TGTGCCAGCAGTGACGCGGGAGGTGGGACAGATACGCAGTATTTT | CASSDAGGGTDTQYF
NA | TRBJ1-3 | TRBV5-6 | 18 | once | TGTGCCAGCAGCCTGCGGAGAGCGGACAGCCACTCTGGAAACACCATATATTTT | CASSLRRADSHSGNTIYF
NA | TRBJ2-2 | TRBV28 | 15 | few | TGTGCCAGCAGGGAGGGCCCCCGCGAGACCGGGGAGCTGTTTTTT | CASREGPRETGELFF
TRBD1 | TRBJ1-4 | TRBV28 | 17 | NA | TGTGCCAGCAGTTTCCCCTTGACAGGGCGGGTTAATGAAAAACTGTTTTTT | CASSFPLTGRVNEKLFF
NA | TRBJ2-7 | TRBV5-4 | 14 | once | TGTGCCAGCAGCTTTGGTGCGGGGATCTACGAGCAGTACTTC | CASSFGAGIYEQYF
NA | TRBJ2-7 | TRBV28 | 13 | NA | TGTGCCAGCAGTTCCGGCAGGGAATACGAGCAGTACTTC | CASSSGREYEQYF
TRBD2 | TRBJ2-7 | TRBV7-9 | 13 | NA | TGTGCCAGCAGGACTAGCGGTTTCTACGAGCAGTACTTC | CASRTSGFYEQYF
NA | TRBJ2-3 | TRBV7-2 | 12 | NA | TGTGCCAGCAGCTTCTTAATAGATACGCAGTATTTT | CASSFLIDTQYF
NA | TRBJ1-2 | TRBV19 | 14 | NA | TGTGCCAGTAGTATTGGTCCAGTCAACTATGGCTACACCTTC | CASSIGPVNYGYTF
TRBD2 | TRBJ2-1 | TRBV27 | 17 | NA | TGTGCCAGCAGTTTCTCGACTAGCACATACTCCTACAATGAGCAGTTCTTC | CASSFSTSTYSYNEQFF
NA | TRBJ2-7 | TRBV19 | 15 | NA | TGTGCCAGTAGTAGCCCTGGACGGGGATCCTACGAGCAGTACTTC | CASSSPGRGSYEQYF
NA | TRBJ1-2 | TRBV9 | 16 | NA | TGTGCCAGCAGCGTAAGAGAGAGCTCCCAATACTATGGCTACACCTTC | CASSVRESSQYYGYTF
NA | TRBJ1-5 | TRBV19 | 13 | NA | TGTGCCAGTAGTATTGGTGTGCAGCAGCCCCAGCATTTT | CASSIGVQQPQHF
NA | TRBJ2-3 | TRBV6-1 | 13 | NA | TGTGCCAGCAGTGATGGGGAGCCAGATACGCAGTATTTT | CASSDGEPDTQYF
TRBD1 | TRBJ1-4 | TRBV14 | 15 | NA | TGTGCCAGCAGCCAGCTACAGGGGGAAGACGAAAAACTGTTTTTT | CASSQLQGEDEKLFF
TRBD1 | TRBJ1-1 | TRBV10-1 | 13 | NA | TGCGCCAGCAGCCAGATCCGGGACAGTGAAGCTTTCTTT | CASSQIRDSEAFF
TRBD2 | TRBJ2-1 | TRBV27 | 15 | NA | TGTGCCAGCAGTCCCGGGACTAGCGTCCTTAATGAGCAGTTCTTC | CASSPGTSVLNEQFF
NA | TRBJ1-2 | TRBV27 | 15 | NA | TGTGCCAGCAGTTTGGGCTACGACAGAAGATATGGCTACACCTTC | CASSLGYDRRYGYTF
TRBD1 | TRBJ2-1 | TRBV29-1 | 14 | many | TGCAGCGTTGACAGGGGGAACCTTCGGAATGAGCAGTTCTTC | CSVDRGNLRNEQFF
NA | TRBJ1-4 | TRBV30 | 14 | NA | TGTGCCTGGAGTGTTTCTCCAGTTAATGAAAAACTGTTTTTT | CAWSVSPVNEKLFF
TRBD2 | TRBJ2-7 | TRBV6-2/TRBV6-3 | 15 | NA | TGTGCCAGCAGTTACATAGGACTAGCTGCCTACGAGCAGTACTTC | CASSYIGLAAYEQYF
NA | TRBJ2-5 | TRBV5-6 | 15 | NA | TGTGCCAGCAGCTTGGCCCCGTCAGGGGGGGAGACCCAGTACTTC | CASSLAPSGGETQYF
NA | TRBJ1-1 | TRBV2 | 13 | NA | TGTGCCAGCAGTGATAGTGACTTCGCTGAAGCTTTCTTT | CASSDSDFAEAFF